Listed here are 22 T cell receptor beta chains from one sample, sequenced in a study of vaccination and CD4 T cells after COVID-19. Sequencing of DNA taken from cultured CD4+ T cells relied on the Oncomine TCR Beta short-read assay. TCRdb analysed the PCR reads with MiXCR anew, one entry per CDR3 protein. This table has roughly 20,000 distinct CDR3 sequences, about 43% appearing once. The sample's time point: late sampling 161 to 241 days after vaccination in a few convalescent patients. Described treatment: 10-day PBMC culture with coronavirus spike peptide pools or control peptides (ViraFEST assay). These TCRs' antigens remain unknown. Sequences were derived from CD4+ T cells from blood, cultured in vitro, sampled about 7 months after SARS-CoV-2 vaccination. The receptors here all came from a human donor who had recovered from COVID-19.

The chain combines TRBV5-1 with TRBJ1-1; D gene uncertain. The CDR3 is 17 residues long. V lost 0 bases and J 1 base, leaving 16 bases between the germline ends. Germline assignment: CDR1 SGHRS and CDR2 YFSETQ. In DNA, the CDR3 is TGCGCCAGCAGCTTGGATTGGGGAGGGCGGGGGAACACTGAAGCTTTCTTT. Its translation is CASSLDWGGRGNTEAFF.

The CDR3 here is CATTTLDLNQPQHF. For the CDR3, the DNA is TGTGCCACCACCACCCTAGACCTTAATCAGCCCCAGCATTTT. This chain links TRBV15 with TRBJ1-5; no definite D call. From germline, CDR1 is LNHNV and CDR2 YYDKDF (reference sequence). V was cut by 7 bases and J by 4 bases, with 14 bases left in between. This CDR3 comprises 14 residues.

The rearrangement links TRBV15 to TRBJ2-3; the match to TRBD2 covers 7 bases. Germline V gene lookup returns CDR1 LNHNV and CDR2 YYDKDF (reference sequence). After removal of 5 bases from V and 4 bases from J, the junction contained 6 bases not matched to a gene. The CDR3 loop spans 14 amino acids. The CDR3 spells CATSGDGGADTQYF. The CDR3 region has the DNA TGTGCCACCAGCGGGGATGGGGGGGCAGATACGCAGTATTTT.

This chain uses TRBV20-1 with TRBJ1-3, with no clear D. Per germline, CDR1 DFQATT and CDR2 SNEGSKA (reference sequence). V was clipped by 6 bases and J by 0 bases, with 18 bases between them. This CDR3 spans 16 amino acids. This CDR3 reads CSADGGSRNSGNTIYF. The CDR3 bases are TGCAGTGCCGACGGTGGCAGCCGTAACTCTGGAAACACCATATATTTT.

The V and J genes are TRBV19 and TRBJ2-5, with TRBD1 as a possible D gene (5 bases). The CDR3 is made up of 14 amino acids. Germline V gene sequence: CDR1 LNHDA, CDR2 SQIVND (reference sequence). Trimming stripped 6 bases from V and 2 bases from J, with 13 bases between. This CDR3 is CASSSGHGQETQYF. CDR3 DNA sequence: TGTGCCAGTAGCAGTGGACATGGACAAGAGACCCAGTACTTC.

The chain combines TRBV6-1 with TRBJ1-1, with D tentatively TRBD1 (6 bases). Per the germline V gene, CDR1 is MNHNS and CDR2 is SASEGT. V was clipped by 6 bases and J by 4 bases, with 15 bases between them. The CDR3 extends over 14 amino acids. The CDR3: CASRQGVRVTEAFF. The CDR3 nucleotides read TGTGCCAGCAGACAGGGCGTTCGGGTCACTGAAGCTTTCTTT.

Here the CDR3 DNA reads TGTGCCAGCAGTTTGAGGACAGACGAATGGTGGCAGTTCTTC. This encodes CASSLRTDEWWQFF. J is TRBJ2-1 and V is TRBV6-2 or TRBV6-3; D perhaps matches TRBD1 (6 bases). Germline assignment: CDR1 MNHEY and CDR2 SVGEGT. V lost 4 bases and J lost 12, with 19 bases in between. The CDR3 has 14 residues.

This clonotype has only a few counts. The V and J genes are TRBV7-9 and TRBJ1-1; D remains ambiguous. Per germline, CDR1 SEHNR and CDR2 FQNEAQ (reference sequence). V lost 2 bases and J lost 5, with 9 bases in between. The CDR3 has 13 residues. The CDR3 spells CASSLFGSTEAFF. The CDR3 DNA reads TGTGCCAGCAGCTTATTTGGGAGTACTGAAGCTTTCTTT.

The CDR3 DNA reads TGTGCCAGCAGCTTACCGGGGGGGACAGAGCAGTTCTTC. Translation gives CASSLPGGTEQFF. The J gene is TRBJ2-1, the V gene TRBV7-9; 8 bases map to TRBD2. Germline values: CDR1 SEHNR, CDR2 FQNEAQ (reference sequence). This CDR3 is 13 amino acids long. The trim removed 2 bases at V and 10 bases at J, leaving 4 bases unmatched.

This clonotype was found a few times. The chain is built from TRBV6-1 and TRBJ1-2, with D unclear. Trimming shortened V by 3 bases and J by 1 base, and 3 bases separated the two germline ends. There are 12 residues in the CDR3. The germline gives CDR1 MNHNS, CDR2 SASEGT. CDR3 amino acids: CASSDRNYGYTF. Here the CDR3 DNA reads TGTGCCAGCAGTGACCGTAACTATGGCTACACCTTC.

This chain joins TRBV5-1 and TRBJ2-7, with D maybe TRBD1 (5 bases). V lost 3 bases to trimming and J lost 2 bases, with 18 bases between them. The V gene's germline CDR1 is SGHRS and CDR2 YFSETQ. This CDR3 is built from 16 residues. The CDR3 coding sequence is TGCGCCAGCAGCTCGTTCCCAGGGCAAGAGCCCTACGAGCAGTACTTC. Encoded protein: CASSSFPGQEPYEQYF.

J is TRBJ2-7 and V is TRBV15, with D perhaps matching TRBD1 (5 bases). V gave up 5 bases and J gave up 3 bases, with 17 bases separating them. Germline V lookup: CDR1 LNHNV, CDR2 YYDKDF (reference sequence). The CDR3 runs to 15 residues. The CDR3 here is CATSERAGSDYEQYF. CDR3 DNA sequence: TGTGCCACCAGCGAACGGGCAGGGTCCGACTACGAGCAGTACTTC.

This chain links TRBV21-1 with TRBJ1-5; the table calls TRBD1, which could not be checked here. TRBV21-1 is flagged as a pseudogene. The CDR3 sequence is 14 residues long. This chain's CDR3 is CASNREDEGQPQHF. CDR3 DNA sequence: TGTGCCAGCAACAGGGAAGATGAAGGTCAGCCCCAGCATTTT.

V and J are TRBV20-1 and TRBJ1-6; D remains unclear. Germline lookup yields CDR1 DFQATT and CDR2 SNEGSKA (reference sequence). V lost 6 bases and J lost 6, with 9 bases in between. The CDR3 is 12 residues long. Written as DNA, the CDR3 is TGCAGTGCCGCGGACGGTAATTCACCCCTCCACTTT. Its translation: CSAADGNSPLHF.

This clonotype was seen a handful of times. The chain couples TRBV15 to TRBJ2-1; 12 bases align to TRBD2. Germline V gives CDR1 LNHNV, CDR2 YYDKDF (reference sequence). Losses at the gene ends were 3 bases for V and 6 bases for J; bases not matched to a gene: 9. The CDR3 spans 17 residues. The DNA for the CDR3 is TGTGCCACCAGCAGGGAAGGGACTAGCGGGCAGCGCAATGAGCAGTTCTTC. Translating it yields CATSREGTSGQRNEQFF.

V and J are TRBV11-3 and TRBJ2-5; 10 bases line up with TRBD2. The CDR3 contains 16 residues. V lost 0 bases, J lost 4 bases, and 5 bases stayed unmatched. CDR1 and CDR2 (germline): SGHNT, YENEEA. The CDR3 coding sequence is TGTGCCAGCAGCTTAGATCTAATAGCGGGGGGAGAGACCCAGTACTTC. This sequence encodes CASSLDLIAGGETQYF.

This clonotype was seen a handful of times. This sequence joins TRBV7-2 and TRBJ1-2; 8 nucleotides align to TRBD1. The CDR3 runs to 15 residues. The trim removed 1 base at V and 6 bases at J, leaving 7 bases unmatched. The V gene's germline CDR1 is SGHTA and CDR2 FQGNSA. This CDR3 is CASSLGQGAYDGYTF. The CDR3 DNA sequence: TGTGCCAGCAGCTTAGGTCAGGGGGCATACGATGGCTACACCTTC.

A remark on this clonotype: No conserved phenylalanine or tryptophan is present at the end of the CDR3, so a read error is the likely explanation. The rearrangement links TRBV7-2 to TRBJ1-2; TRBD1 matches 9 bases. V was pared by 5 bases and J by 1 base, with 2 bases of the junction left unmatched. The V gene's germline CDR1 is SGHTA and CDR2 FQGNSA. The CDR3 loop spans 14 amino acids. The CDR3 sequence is CASSRDRDNYGYTL. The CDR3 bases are TGTGCCAGCAGCCGGGACAGGGATAACTATGGCTACACCCTC.

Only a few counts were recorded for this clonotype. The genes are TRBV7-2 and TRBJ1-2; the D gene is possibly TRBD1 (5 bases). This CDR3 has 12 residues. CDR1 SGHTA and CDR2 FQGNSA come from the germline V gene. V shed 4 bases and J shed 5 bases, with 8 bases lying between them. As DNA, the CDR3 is TGTGCCAGCAGCTCACGACAGTATGGCTACACCTTC. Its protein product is CASSSRQYGYTF.

Here the CDR3 DNA reads TGTGCCAGCGGGGGGGTGTTAGTAGGAGAGACCCAGTACTTC. This translates into CASGGVLVGETQYF. The V call is TRBV6-1, the J call TRBJ2-5; 7 nucleotides align to TRBD2. The CDR3 has 14 amino acids. With 8 bases clipped from V and 4 bases from J, the junction kept 10 bases outside the gene matches. Germline CDR1 and CDR2: MNHNS and SASEGT.

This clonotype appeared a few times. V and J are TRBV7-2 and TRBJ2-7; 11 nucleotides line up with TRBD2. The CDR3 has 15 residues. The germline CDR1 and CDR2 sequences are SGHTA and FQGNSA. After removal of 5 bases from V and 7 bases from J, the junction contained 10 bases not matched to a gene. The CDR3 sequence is CASSARLAGSREQYF. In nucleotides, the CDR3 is TGTGCCAGCAGCGCCCGACTAGCGGGATCACGGGAGCAGTACTTC.

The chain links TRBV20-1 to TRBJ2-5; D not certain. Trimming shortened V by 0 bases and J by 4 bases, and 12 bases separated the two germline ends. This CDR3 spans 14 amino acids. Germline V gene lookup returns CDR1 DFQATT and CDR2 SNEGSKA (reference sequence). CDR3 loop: CSARDNWSRETQYF. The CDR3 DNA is TGCAGTGCTAGAGATAATTGGTCCAGAGAGACCCAGTACTTC.